The 29 T cell receptor beta chains reported below all come from one sample, sequenced in a study of cytomegalovirus exposure and HLA in healthy donors. Use of 60 Vbeta and 13 Jbeta primers characterized the PCR. The repertoire was sequenced with immunoSEQ multiplex PCR; TCRdb's copy has only in-frame clones and lacks some. Of roughly 120,000 clones listed, roughly 70% are singletons. Material: PBMCs. The receptor source for this set is a woman aged 40 to 50 in good health and CMV-seropositive.

This clone was found a few times. CDR3 DNA: TGTGCCATCAGTGAGCGACAGGGACAAGCCTACGAGCAGTACTTC. Amino acids: CAISERQGQAYEQYF. V is TRBV10-3 and J is TRBJ2-7; 7 bases map to TRBD1. Germline V gene lookup returns CDR1 ENHRY and CDR2 SYGVKD. The length of the CDR3 is 15 residues. The J segment lost 2 bases and the V segment lost 2 bases, leaving 6 bases of the junction unmatched.

This clone was picked up a small number of times. The chain is built from TRBV4-2 and TRBJ1-5; D is possibly TRBD1 (6 bases). The V gene's germline CDR1 is LGHNA and CDR2 YNFKEQ. The CDR3 runs to 15 residues. V was cut by 1 base and J by 1 base, with 8 bases left in between. The CDR3 nucleotides read TGTGCCAGCAGCCAAGGGACAGCGAGCAATCAGCCCCAGCATTTT. It yields the protein CASSQGTASNQPQHF.

CDR3 amino acids: CASSFAPGQSAYEQYF. For the CDR3, the DNA is TGCGCCAGCAGCTTCGCGCCGGGACAGTCTGCCTACGAGCAGTACTTC. The J gene is TRBJ2-7, the V gene TRBV5-1; 7 bases align to TRBD1. CDR1 is SGHRS, CDR2 YFSETQ, per germline. V shed 2 bases, J shed 2 bases, and the junction held 10 bases outside the gene matches. The CDR3 has 16 amino acids.

This chain connects TRBV12-5 to TRBJ2-1; the match to TRBD2 covers 7 bases. The CDR3 loop spans 13 amino acids. Germline V lookup: CDR1 LGHNT, CDR2 FRNRAP. J was trimmed by 9 bases and V by 1 base; bases with no gene match: 3. The CDR3 DNA follows: TGTGCTAGTGGTTTGGAAGCGGGGACTGAGCAGTTCTTC. This gives the protein CASGLEAGTEQFF.

The chain has TRBV25-1 and TRBJ1-2; TRBD1 matches 9 bases. The germline gives CDR1 MGHDK, CDR2 SYGVNS. Germline trimming cut 3 bases from V and 7 bases from J; bases unmatched to any gene: 12. There are 16 residues in the CDR3. The CDR3 reads CASSDVRDRAEGGYTF. CDR3 in DNA: TGTGCCAGCAGTGACGTACGGGACAGGGCGGAGGGTGGCTACACCTTC.

The CDR3 here is CASERVMNTEAFF. The DNA for the CDR3 is TGTGCCAGCGAGAGGGTCATGAACACTGAAGCTTTCTTT. The genes are TRBV6-5 and TRBJ1-1; D is uncertain. Germline values: CDR1 MNHEY, CDR2 SVGAGI. The CDR3 contains 13 residues. Trimming removed 8 bases from V and 0 bases from J, with 10 bases in between.

The V gene is TRBV5-1, the J gene TRBJ2-3; 7 nucleotides agree with TRBD1. The CDR3 totals 14 residues. Germline loops: CDR1 SGHRS, CDR2 YFSETQ. The J segment lost 1 base and the V segment lost 5 bases, leaving 4 bases of the junction unmatched. The CDR3 spells CASSPGQGTDTQYF. CDR3 DNA sequence: TGCGCCAGCAGTCCTGGACAGGGCACAGATACGCAGTATTTT.

This sequence joins TRBV5-1 and TRBJ2-1; TRBD2 aligns across 7 bases. The CDR3 is 15 residues long. Per germline, CDR1 SGHRS and CDR2 YFSETQ. V was pared by 0 bases and J by 7 bases, with 7 bases of the junction left unmatched. CDR3 coding DNA: TGCGCCAGCAGCTTGGATCTAGCGGCCGGGAATGAGCAGTTCTTC. Translation gives CASSLDLAAGNEQFF.

This clone has only a few counts. V gene TRBV10-3 combines with J gene TRBJ2-3; D is unclear. Between the trimmed V and J ends, which lost 3 bases and 3 bases, there was a span of 7 bases. This CDR3 comprises 13 residues. The germline V gene has CDR1 ENHRY and CDR2 SYGVKD. The CDR3 loop reads CAISDPGTDTQYF. The CDR3 region has the DNA TGTGCCATCAGTGATCCAGGAACAGATACGCAGTATTTT.

This chain connects TRBV25-1 to TRBJ2-3, with 8 bases lining up with TRBD2. Trimming cost V 2 bases and J 7 bases; bases outside gene matches: 11. In germline, CDR1 is MGHDK, CDR2 SYGVNS. The CDR3 consists of 16 residues. The chain's CDR3 is CASSELSGGGLHTQYF. The CDR3 nucleotides are TGTGCCAGCAGTGAACTGTCGGGGGGGGGCCTTCATACGCAGTATTTT. Together with reference TRBV25-1 and TRBJ2-3, the CDR3 gives the full variable domain: EADIYQTPRYLVIGTGKKITLECSQTMGHDKMYWYQQDPGMELHLIHYSYGVNSTEKGDLSSESTVSRIRTEHFPLTLESARPSHTSQYLCASSELSGGGLHTQYFGPGTRLTVL.

The chain recombines TRBV7-8 with TRBJ1-2; 7 positions agree with TRBD1. Germline V gene data show CDR1 as SGHVS and CDR2 as FQNEAQ. V was pared by 5 bases and J by 6 bases, with 18 bases of the junction left unmatched. The CDR3 runs 17 residues. In DNA, the CDR3 is TGTGCCAGCAGCCCTACGGGGATAAGACAGGGCGGAGATGGCTACACCTTC. Translating gives CASSPTGIRQGGDGYTF.

The chain combines TRBV21-1 with TRBJ2-6; TRBD1 was called by the table and not checked on the DNA. TRBV21-1 represents a pseudogene. This CDR3 spans 19 amino acids. Here the CDR3 reads CASSSRPGQAFSGANVLTF. The CDR3 DNA follows: TGTGCCAGCAGCAGCCGTCCGGGACAGGCCTTCTCTGGGGCCAACGTCCTGACTTTC.

The chain joins TRBV29-1 to TRBJ1-2; a possible D gene is TRBD1 (6 bases). This CDR3 region has 10 residues. Trimming left V 5 bases short and J 8 bases short, with 9 bases between. Germline lookup yields CDR1 SQVTM and CDR2 ANQGSEA. CDR3 sequence: CSVKGVGYTF. CDR3 in DNA: TGCAGCGTTAAGGGGGTCGGCTACACCTTC.

The chain joins TRBV9 to TRBJ2-2, with 15 bases identical to TRBD2. The germline V gene has CDR1 SGDLS and CDR2 YYNGEE. This CDR3 is built from 17 residues. With 0 bases clipped from V and 5 bases from J, the junction kept 2 bases outside the gene matches. DNA for the CDR3: TGTGCCAGCAGCGTAGCGGGACTAGCGGGAGGAACCGGGGAGCTGTTTTTT. This translates into CASSVAGLAGGTGELFF.

The chain has TRBV19 and TRBJ2-7; tentative D call: TRBD1 (5 bases). The germline V gene has CDR1 LNHDA and CDR2 SQIVND (reference sequence). The CDR3 is made up of 15 amino acids. V lost 7 bases and J 0 bases, leaving 16 bases between the germline ends. CDR3 sequence: CASNKGAGLSYEQYF. CDR3 nucleotides: TGTGCCAGTAATAAGGGCGCAGGGCTCTCCTACGAGCAGTACTTC.

This clone turned up a few times. The chain is built from TRBV29-1 and TRBJ2-1; 14 bases are shared with TRBD2. Germline trimming cut 3 bases from V and 6 bases from J; bases unmatched to any gene: 4. Germline CDR1 is SQVTM and CDR2 is ANQGSEA. The CDR3 is 15 residues long. CDR3 loop: CSVEGLAGVGNEQFF. The CDR3 region has the DNA TGCAGCGTTGAGGGACTAGCGGGAGTAGGCAATGAGCAGTTCTTC.

The sample holds a few counts of this clone. The CDR3 sequence is CSVPGYTF. CDR3 nucleotide sequence: TGCAGTGTTCCGGGCTACACCTTC. This rearrangement joins TRBV20-1 to TRBJ1-2; D not certain. The germline V gene encodes CDR1 DFQATT and CDR2 SNEGSKA (reference sequence). Trimming took off 7 bases at V and 8 bases at J, with 5 bases between the two ends. The CDR3 runs to 8 residues.

The V and J genes are TRBV6-5 and TRBJ2-7, with D tentatively TRBD1 (6 bases). This CDR3 is built from 15 residues. The germline V gene encodes CDR1 MNHEY and CDR2 SVGAGI. The ends were cut back, 7 bases at V and 7 bases at J, with 23 bases in the middle. CDR3 sequence: CASKLMFTGSWEQYF. CDR3 in DNA: TGTGCCAGCAAGTTAATGTTCACAGGGTCTTGGGAGCAGTACTTC.

V is TRBV6-1 and J is TRBJ2-1; D not certain. The CDR3 loop spans 15 amino acids. Germline assignment: CDR1 MNHNS and CDR2 SASEGT. The V end lost 6 bases, the J end lost 2 bases, and 14 bases lay between the germline ends. CDR3 protein: CASRLTIPTYNEQFF. As DNA, the CDR3 is TGTGCCAGCAGGCTTACAATCCCCACCTACAATGAGCAGTTCTTC.

This clone has a single count. The same CDR3 also results from other DNA sequences found in this sample. The chain employs TRBV30 and TRBJ2-5; possibly TRBD2 for D (6 bases). The CDR3 spans 12 residues. V was clipped by 2 bases and J by 5 bases, with 9 bases between them. Germline V gene sequence: CDR1 GTSNPN, CDR2 SVGIG (reference sequence). The CDR3 DNA follows: TGTGCCTGGAGTCCCGGGGGTGAGACCCAGTACTTC. It translates to CAWSPGGETQYF.

This clone was detected only a few times. J is TRBJ1-1 and V is TRBV30; a weak D match, TRBD1 (6 bases). CDR1 is GTSNPN, CDR2 SVGIG, per germline (reference sequence). The CDR3 has 13 amino acids. The V and J ends lost 0 bases and 11 bases respectively, with 16 bases between them. The CDR3 loop is CAWSVARGGWAFF. The DNA of the CDR3 is TGTGCCTGGAGTGTAGCCAGGGGTGGTTGGGCTTTCTTT.

V usage is TRBV18 and J usage is TRBJ2-1; no firm D call. The CDR3 extends over 11 amino acids. Germline V gene lookup returns CDR1 KGHSH and CDR2 LQKENI. Trimming shortened V by 3 bases and J by 8 bases, and 5 bases separated the two germline ends. The CDR3 reads CASSPMYEQFF. CDR3 coding DNA: TGTGCCAGCTCACCTATGTATGAGCAGTTCTTC.

The J gene is TRBJ1-4, the V gene TRBV20-1; D unresolved. The CDR3 contains 10 residues. With 1 base removed from V and 12 bases from J, the gap between germline ends came to 6 bases. The V gene's germline CDR1 is DFQATT and CDR2 SNEGSKA (reference sequence). The CDR3 region is CSARAGELFF. CDR3 coding DNA: TGCAGTGCTAGAGCGGGAGAACTGTTTTTT.

The chain has TRBV29-1 and TRBJ2-3; D unclear. Trimming stripped 4 bases from V and 0 bases from J, with 5 bases between. CDR3 length: 12 residues. CDR1 SQVTM and CDR2 ANQGSEA come from the germline V gene. This chain's CDR3 is CSVGSSTDTQYF. The DNA of the CDR3 is TGCAGCGTTGGGAGCAGCACAGATACGCAGTATTTT.

V is TRBV5-1 and J is TRBJ2-5, with 8 bases fitting TRBD1. Germline CDR1 SGHRS, CDR2 YFSETQ. After removal of 4 bases from V and 6 bases from J, the junction contained 8 bases not matched to a gene. This CDR3 has 14 residues. This chain's CDR3 is CASSPADRGQTQYF. The CDR3 DNA reads as TGCGCCAGCAGCCCGGCCGACAGGGGCCAGACCCAGTACTTC.

The chain couples TRBV15 to TRBJ2-7; D uncertain. This CDR3 comprises 13 residues. Germline CDR1 and CDR2: LNHNV and YYDKDF (reference sequence). Trimming left V 0 bases short and J 4 bases short, with 7 bases between. The CDR3 region has the DNA TGTGCCACCAGCAGAGACGTATCTTACGAGCAGTACTTC. It encodes CATSRDVSYEQYF. The variable domain in full, with the rest retrieved from reference TRBV15 and TRBJ2-7, is DAMVIQNPRYQVTQFGKPVTLSCSQTLNHNVMYWYQQKSSQAPKLLFHYYDKDFNNEADTPDNFQSRRPNTSFCFLDIRSPGLGDTAMYLCATSRDVSYEQYFGPGTRLTVT.

The chain has TRBV27 and TRBJ1-2; 12 nucleotides agree with TRBD1. The CDR3 is made up of 15 amino acids. Losses at the gene ends were 5 bases for V and 6 bases for J; bases not matched to a gene: 7. Per the germline V gene, CDR1 is MNHEY and CDR2 is SMNVEV (reference sequence). The CDR3 loop is CASSPPGQGADGYTF. CDR3 in DNA: TGTGCCAGCAGTCCCCCGGGACAGGGGGCGGATGGCTACACCTTC.

V is TRBV4-3 and J is TRBJ2-3; the match to TRBD2 covers 8 bases. CDR3 length: 15 amino acids. Germline CDR1 LGHNA, CDR2 YSLEER. The junction had 7 bases not matched to a gene; V was cut back by 3 bases and J by 5 bases. The CDR3 region has the DNA TGCGCCAGCAGCCAGCAGGGACTAGAGGGAGATACGCAGTATTTT. Amino acid sequence: CASSQQGLEGDTQYF.

This clone has more than one count but fewer than ten. The rearrangement links TRBV18 to TRBJ2-5, with TRBD1 matching over 7 bases. V lost 4 bases and J lost 4; bases outside the gene matches: 3. The germline gives CDR1 KGHSH, CDR2 LQKENI. This CDR3 is built from 13 residues. The CDR3 region is CASSLSGGETQYF. DNA for the CDR3: TGTGCCAGCTCACTTTCAGGGGGAGAGACCCAGTACTTC.